The clone carrying this T cell receptor (beta chain) was counted ten times or more. The CDR3 is made up of 14 amino acids. With V trimmed by 5 bases and J by 7 bases, 6 bases remained unmatched. TCRdb reprocessed the 5' RACE reads via MiXCR and lists one record per CDR3 protein. The profile shows approximately 40,000 distinct CDR3 sequences, 5.2% of them singletons. These data belong to a study of spatial heterogeneity in lung cancer. This sample's time point: sample taken at primary tumor resection. The authors sequenced whole RNA from tumor, nontumor lung or frozen PBMC without sorting. The sample consisted of PBMCs, taken at surgery. V usage is TRBV12-3 or TRBV12-4 and J usage is TRBJ1-5, with 9 nucleotides matching TRBD1. The sequence was collected from a female donor with early-stage non-small cell lung cancer. The CDR3 spells CASSPRTGAQPQHF. The CDR3 bases are TGTGCCAGCAGTCCGCGGACAGGGGCCCAGCCCCAGCATTTT.